Below are 13 T cell receptor beta chains sequenced from a single sample in a study of blood T cells in healthy people across ages. For the second PCR, which ran for roughly 7 to 11 cycles, a sample-barcoded 5' primer and a J-beta primer mix were used. TCRdb re-derived calls from the 5' RACE reads in MiXCR, one entry per CDR3 protein. Of roughly 1.9 million distinct CDR3 sequences in the sample, 39% were seen once. Sequenced material: blood. These receptors were obtained from a human donor in good health.

J is TRBJ2-3 and V is TRBV27; 9 nucleotides align to TRBD1. With 5 bases clipped from V and 7 bases from J, the junction kept 10 bases outside the gene matches. The germline CDR1 and CDR2 sequences are MNHEY and SMNVEV (reference sequence). The length of the CDR3 is 15 residues. Here the CDR3 DNA reads TGTGCCAGCAGTCGGAACAGGGGGCCCACGTATACGCAGTATTTT. The encoded protein is CASSRNRGPTYTQYF.

At least ten counts were recorded for this clonotype. J is TRBJ2-5 and V is TRBV24-1, with 13 bases lining up with TRBD2. The V segment lost 3 bases and the J segment 0 bases; nucleotides outside the gene matches: 3. The CDR3 totals 17 residues. CDR1 and CDR2 (germline): KGHDR, SFDVKD. CDR3 in amino acids: CATSDLGLAGNQETQYF. In nucleotides, the CDR3 is TGTGCCACCAGTGATCTGGGACTAGCGGGGAACCAAGAGACCCAGTACTTC.

This clonotype was counted only a few times. The chain links TRBV6-5 to TRBJ1-2, with D unclear. V lost 6 bases and J 6 bases, leaving 14 bases between the germline ends. This CDR3 comprises 13 residues. Germline V gene lookup returns CDR1 MNHEY and CDR2 SVGAGI. The CDR3 nucleotides are TGTGCCAGCAGCCCCGGTTTCGGGGATGGCTACACCTTC. Protein: CASSPGFGDGYTF.

This clonotype has only a few counts. The genes are TRBV6-5 and TRBJ1-6, with TRBD1 matching over 7 bases. Germline CDR1 MNHEY, CDR2 SVGAGI. V shed 2 bases, J shed 5 bases, and the junction held 6 bases outside the gene matches. The CDR3 consists of 16 residues. The DNA of the CDR3 is TGTGCCAGCAGTTACAGGGGGCGCGTTAATAATTCACCCCTCCACTTT. This encodes CASSYRGRVNNSPLHF.

Comment on this clonotype: This may be a read error: a much more frequent sequence differs by one nucleotide. The V and J genes are TRBV29-1 and TRBJ2-1; 7 bases agree with TRBD1. Trimming took 2 bases from V and 10 from J; bases not matched to a gene: 5. This CDR3 has 12 amino acids. Germline V CDR1 and CDR2: SQVTM, ANQGSEA. The CDR3 here is CSVEQGVYEQFF. Written as DNA, the CDR3 is TGCAGCGTTGAACAGGGGGTCTACGAGCAGTTCTTC.

This clonotype was counted between two and nine times. Germline is not matched at one junction end, which may reflect a read error. The chain has TRBV4-3 and TRBJ2-4; D possibly corresponds to TRBD1 (6 bases). Germline CDR1 is LGHNA and CDR2 is YSLEER. The CDR3 length is 15 residues. Here the CDR3 DNA reads TGCGCCGGCAGCCAAGACGGAAGGGACAACAACATTCAGTACTTC. Protein: CAGSQDGRDNNIQYF.

This chain uses TRBV29-1 with TRBJ2-1, with 10 bases aligning to TRBD2. The CDR3 runs 13 residues. CDR1 and CDR2 (germline): SQVTM, ANQGSEA. The junction had 6 bases not matched to a gene; V was cut back by 7 bases and J by 6 bases. This chain's CDR3 is CSGERGGTNEQFF. The CDR3 DNA sequence: TGCAGCGGAGAGCGGGGGGGCACCAATGAGCAGTTCTTC.

The chain joins TRBV6-5 to TRBJ2-1; D is unclear. V was pared by 4 bases and J by 0 bases, with 19 bases between. Germline V gene data show CDR1 as MNHEY and CDR2 as SVGAGI. The CDR3 sequence is 18 residues long. The CDR3 loop reads CASSLMGLGASSYNEQFF. CDR3 nucleotide sequence: TGTGCCAGCAGTTTAATGGGCCTCGGAGCTAGCTCCTACAATGAGCAGTTCTTC.

The gene calls are TRBV7-3 and TRBJ1-2; 12 nucleotides line up with TRBD1. CDR1 and CDR2 (germline): SGHTA, FQGTGA. CDR3 size: 19 residues. Trimming removed 5 bases from V and 0 bases from J; junction bases left unmatched: 13. DNA for the CDR3: TGTGCCAGCAGCCCCCGATCCGGGACAGGGGGCGAGGCTAACTATGGCTACACCTTC. As protein: CASSPRSGTGGEANYGYTF. The full variable domain, rest sourced from reference TRBV7-3 and TRBJ1-2, is GAGVSQTPSNKVTEKGKYVELRCDPISGHTALYWYRQSLGQGPEFLIYFQGTGAADDSGLPNDRFFAVRPEGSVSTLKIQRTERGDSAVYLCASSPRSGTGGEANYGYTFGSGTRLTVV.

The rearrangement uses TRBV9 and TRBJ2-7; the match to TRBD1 covers 11 bases. CDR3 length: 15 amino acids. Germline loops: CDR1 SGDLS, CDR2 YYNGEE. V dropped 4 bases and J dropped 6; count of bases not matched to a gene: 9. The CDR3 nucleotides read TGTGCCAGCAGCCCCCGGACAGGGGGCAGCTGCGAGCAGTACTTC. Protein: CASSPRTGGSCEQYF.

This sequence joins TRBV4-3 and TRBJ1-1; 10 bases are shared with TRBD1. Losses at the gene ends were 0 bases for V and 8 bases for J; bases not matched to a gene: 15. Germline CDR1 and CDR2: LGHNA and YSLEER. CDR3 length: 18 amino acids. CDR3 DNA sequence: TGCGCCAGCAGCCAAGATTCAGGGGGACAGGGGAATGCGAGGGAAGCTTTCTTT. This sequence encodes CASSQDSGGQGNAREAFF.

This clonotype has a handful of counts. The gene calls are TRBV20-1 and TRBJ1-1, with TRBD1 as a possible D gene (5 bases). The germline gives CDR1 DFQATT, CDR2 SNEGSKA (reference sequence). V dropped 4 bases and J dropped 6 bases, with 21 bases sitting between them. The CDR3 contains 15 residues. For the CDR3, the DNA is TGCAGTGCTACCCGGACACCTCGGGGAGTCGCTGAAGCTTTCTTT. Translated, it gives CSATRTPRGVAEAFF.

With respect to this clonotype: An end of the junction differs from the germline gene, which may be a read error. V usage is TRBV9 and J usage is TRBJ2-1, with D hard to call. Germline lookup yields CDR1 SGDLS and CDR2 YYNGEE. The CDR3 spans 13 residues. The CDR3 DNA reads TGTGCCGGCAGCGTAGCTGGCCGTAATGAGCAGTTCTTC. This codes for CAGSVAGRNEQFF.